What follows is one TCR beta chain and its context. Its specificity is unknown. A multiplex PCR was run with 60 Vbeta primers and 13 Jbeta primers. Original handling: In a later analysis, some 80 million unique TCR beta chains included roughly 11 million shared by two or more donors. Here immunoSEQ multiplex PCR was the method, and the copy in TCRdb shows in-frame clones only, minus some. That table furnishes V, J and clone size, whereas the DNA furnished D and trimming. The sample yields approximately 150,000 clones, roughly 80% seen once. This sample was included in a study of cytomegalovirus exposure and HLA in healthy donors. Study outcomes and limitations: Across donors, most TCRs were seen rarely, yet some public ones were widespread. In presence/absence analyses, roughly uniform sequencing depth across donors was assumed. Indistinguishable V segments, including TRBV6-2 and TRBV6-3, were excluded.

There are 15 residues in the CDR3. Germline-derived CDR1 and CDR2 are SGHDN and FVKESK. With 4 bases removed from V and 9 bases from J, the gap between germline ends came to 22 bases. The chain combines TRBV14 with TRBJ2-7, with D possibly being TRBD1 (6 bases). The receptor's source is a woman aged 45 to 65 in good health and CMV-seropositive. The sample comprised PBMCs. CDR3 coding DNA: TGTGCCAGCAGCCCGACCGACTGGGGGAGAGGGGGGCAGTACTTC. This gives the protein CASSPTDWGRGGQYF.